The 16 T cell receptor beta chains below all came from one sample that was sequenced in a study of blood T cell repertoires in COVID-19. Data came from immunoSEQ multiplex PCR; TCRdb stores just in-frame clones and leaves some out. The sample has roughly 30,000 clones; roughly 80% are singletons. The sample consisted of peripheral blood. Source of these receptors: an older man with active COVID-19.

The gene calls are TRBV9 and TRBJ1-1; a weak D match, TRBD1 (6 bases). Trimming left V 4 bases short and J 0 bases short, with 13 bases between. This CDR3 has 15 amino acids. Germline CDR1 reads SGDLS; CDR2 reads YYNGEE. The DNA for the CDR3 is TGTGCCAGCAGCTCCGGGACATTTTTGAACACTGAAGCTTTCTTT. Its translation: CASSSGTFLNTEAFF.

V and J are TRBV6-5 and TRBJ1-3; 11 bases line up with TRBD1. V lost 6 bases and J lost 2; bases outside the gene matches: 3. This CDR3 is 15 amino acids long. Germline V lookup: CDR1 MNHEY, CDR2 SVGAGI. The CDR3 bases are TGTGCCAGCAGCGTGGGACAGGGGGCTGGAAACACCATATATTTT. Translated: CASSVGQGAGNTIYF.

The V and J genes are TRBV6-2 or TRBV6-3 and TRBJ1-5; tentative D call: TRBD1 (5 bases). This CDR3 region has 14 residues. Germline-derived CDR1 and CDR2 are MNHEY and SVGEGT. Trimming pared 1 base from V and 10 bases from J, leaving 14 bases between. For the CDR3, the DNA is TGTGCCAGCAGTTACTGGGGCGCCTTAGTTCCCCAGCATTTT. Encoded protein: CASSYWGALVPQHF.

This clone was counted a few times. This chain links TRBV27 with TRBJ1-5, with 7 nucleotides matching TRBD1. This CDR3 spans 15 amino acids. Germline assignment: CDR1 MNHEY and CDR2 SMNVEV (reference sequence). Unmatched junction bases numbered 7, after V lost 5 bases and J lost 3 bases. The CDR3 sequence: CASSTRQGDNQPQHF. In DNA form, the CDR3 reads TGTGCCAGCAGTACCCGACAGGGAGACAATCAGCCCCAGCATTTT.

CDR3: CASTSGVPAKDTQYF. In nucleotides, the CDR3 is TGTGCCAGCACTAGCGGGGTGCCTGCCAAAGATACGCAGTATTTT. This rearrangement joins TRBV5-4 to TRBJ2-3, with 9 bases aligning to TRBD2. V shed 6 bases and J 5 bases; nucleotides not matched to a gene: 10. The CDR3 is made up of 15 amino acids. The germline CDR1 and CDR2 sequences are SGHNT and YYREEE (reference sequence).

In this sample, this clone turned up once. The rearrangement links TRBV15 to TRBJ1-1; no firm D call. V lost 5 bases, J lost 4 bases, and 20 bases lay in between. The CDR3 contains 16 residues. Germline V gene data show CDR1 as LNHNV and CDR2 as YYDKDF (reference sequence). As DNA, the CDR3 is TGTGCCACCAGCGTACTGGGTGGAGGGCTGCGCACTGAAGCTTTCTTT. As protein: CATSVLGGGLRTEAFF.

The rearrangement uses TRBV11-2 and TRBJ1-5, with 8 bases matching TRBD1. The CDR3 loop spans 15 amino acids. V lost 5 bases to trimming and J lost 1 base; unmatched junction nucleotides: 4. Germline lookup yields CDR1 SGHAT and CDR2 FQNNGV. For the CDR3, the DNA is TGTGCCAGCAGCGTGACAGGGGTAAGCAATCAGCCCCAGCATTTT. It codes for CASSVTGVSNQPQHF.

V usage is TRBV28 and J usage is TRBJ2-7; 9 nucleotides agree with TRBD1. With 4 bases clipped from V and 6 bases from J, the junction kept 10 bases outside the gene matches. This CDR3 contains 15 residues. Looked up from germline, CDR1 is MDHEN and CDR2 is SYDVKM. CDR3 DNA: TGTGCCAGCAGTTCCAGGGGGACAGGGTCCCTCGAGCAGTACTTC. Translating gives CASSSRGTGSLEQYF.

This chain links TRBV19 with TRBJ2-5; TRBD1 might be the D (6 bases). Germline-derived CDR1 and CDR2 are LNHDA and SQIVND (reference sequence). CDR3 length: 14 residues. V was trimmed by 1 base and J by 5 bases, leaving 11 bases between them. The DNA of the CDR3 is TGTGCCAGTAGTATAGCCGGCAGGGGTGAGACCCAGTACTTC. Protein: CASSIAGRGETQYF.

This clone was observed a handful of times. V is TRBV6-5 and J is TRBJ2-7, with a weak D call TRBD1 (5 bases). The CDR3 length is 13 residues. V lost 6 bases to trimming and J lost 3 bases, with 12 bases between them. Germline CDR1 MNHEY, CDR2 SVGAGI. In DNA form, the CDR3 reads TGTGCCAGCAGCCAGGGTTCTTACTACGAGCAGTACTTC. Protein sequence: CASSQGSYYEQYF.

The rearrangement joins TRBV2 to TRBJ1-6; 9 bases are shared with TRBD1. The J segment lost 9 bases and the V segment lost 7 bases, leaving 10 bases of the junction unmatched. Germline-derived CDR1 and CDR2 are SNHLY and FYNNEI. This CDR3 contains 15 residues. The CDR3: CASTVDRGGGSPLHF. DNA of the CDR3: TGTGCCAGCACCGTGGACAGGGGTGGGGGTTCACCCCTCCACTTT.

The genes are TRBV6-2 or TRBV6-3 and TRBJ1-6; D not resolved. V lost 2 bases to trimming and J lost 6 bases, with 5 bases between them. CDR3 size: 13 residues. The germline CDR1 and CDR2 sequences are MNHEY and SVGEGT. CDR3 loop: CASSYPGNSPLHF. In DNA, the CDR3 is TGTGCCAGCAGTTACCCGGGTAATTCACCCCTCCACTTT.

This clone was seen once. The chain has TRBV5-1 and TRBJ2-2; 8 nucleotides line up with TRBD1. J was trimmed by 5 bases and V by 4 bases; bases with no gene match: 4. The CDR3 has 14 residues. Germline V gives CDR1 SGHRS, CDR2 YFSETQ. The CDR3 DNA sequence: TGCGCCAGCAGCGCGGACAGGGCAACCGGGGAGCTGTTTTTT. It is translated as CASSADRATGELFF.

A single count supports this clone. The chain links TRBV5-5 to TRBJ2-5; 12 bases are shared with TRBD2. V dropped 4 bases and J dropped 5; count of bases not matched to a gene: 9. CDR1 and CDR2 (germline): SGHKS, YYEKEE (reference sequence). The CDR3 runs to 16 residues. The CDR3 sequence is CASSHSSGGARETQYF. The CDR3 DNA is TGTGCCAGCAGCCATTCTAGCGGGGGGGCTCGGGAGACCCAGTACTTC.

The V gene is TRBV5-4, the J gene TRBJ2-7; TRBD1 agrees at 10 bases. The CDR3 consists of 15 residues. V shed 3 bases and J 2 bases; nucleotides not matched to a gene: 5. Germline CDR1 SGHNT, CDR2 YYREEE (reference sequence). The CDR3: CASSSLTGGPYEQYF. CDR3 sequence (DNA): TGTGCCAGCAGCTCTCTGACAGGGGGCCCCTACGAGCAGTACTTC.

The V call is TRBV5-1, the J call TRBJ1-3; 7 nucleotides align to TRBD1. The germline gives CDR1 SGHRS, CDR2 YFSETQ. The CDR3 spans 16 residues. V was pared by 5 bases and J by 6 bases, with 14 bases of the junction left unmatched. The CDR3 is CASRRGATGVENTIYF. CDR3 nucleotide sequence: TGCGCCAGCAGACGAGGAGCCACAGGGGTAGAAAACACCATATATTTT.